The 17 T cell receptor beta chains below come from one sample, sequenced in a study of T cell responses to AZD1222 COVID-19 vaccine. Only in-frame clones appear in the TCRdb table, and some are missing; sequencing was by immunoSEQ multiplex PCR. The repertoire holds about 94,000 clones, with 88% as singletons. This specimen consisted of peripheral blood, obtained 28 days after the second AZD1222 dose. The origin of the receptors is an adult who received the AZD1222 COVID-19 vaccine.

The CDR3 DNA is TGTGCCAGCAGCCACCAGGGACTCGGGTCACCCCTCCACTTT. Translated: CASSHQGLGSPLHF. V gene TRBV11-3 combines with J gene TRBJ1-6; TRBD1 is a possible D gene (5 bases). The CDR3 is 14 residues long. Germline V CDR1 and CDR2: SGHNT, YENEEA. V dropped 5 bases and J dropped 10 bases, with 15 bases sitting between them.

The chain couples TRBV4-3 to TRBJ2-1; possibly TRBD2 for D (5 bases). V was clipped by 0 bases and J by 6 bases, with 18 bases between them. CDR1 and CDR2 from the germline V gene are LGHNA and YSLEER. This CDR3 has 17 residues. The DNA for the CDR3 is TGCGCCAGCAGCCAAGACAGCGGTCTGCCTCAAAGCAATGAGCAGTTCTTC. Residues: CASSQDSGLPQSNEQFF.

The CDR3, as DNA: TGCGCCAGCAGCTGGACTAGCGGAACCTACGAGCAGTACTTC. It specifies CASSWTSGTYEQYF. The chain couples TRBV5-1 to TRBJ2-7, with TRBD2 identical over 10 bases. Germline CDR1 SGHRS, CDR2 YFSETQ. The CDR3 is made up of 14 amino acids. The J segment lost 2 bases and the V segment lost 3 bases, leaving 2 bases of the junction unmatched.

The chain links TRBV18 to TRBJ2-7; 7 nucleotides match TRBD1. This CDR3 has 13 residues. Trimming took 6 bases from V and 4 from J; bases not matched to a gene: 6. Germline V gene sequence: CDR1 KGHSH, CDR2 LQKENI. CDR3 region: CASSATGLYEQYF. CDR3 coding DNA: TGTGCCAGCTCTGCGACAGGGTTATACGAGCAGTACTTC.

The chain is built from TRBV7-9 and TRBJ2-1, with a possible D match to TRBD2 (6 bases). CDR1 and CDR2 (germline): SEHNR, FQNEAQ (reference sequence). CDR3 length: 19 residues. V lost 6 bases to trimming and J lost 4 bases, with 28 bases between them. The CDR3 coding sequence is TGTGCCAGCAGACCACGGGACTGGGGGACGATCGATGATTACAATGAGCAGTTCTTC. Its translation is CASRPRDWGTIDDYNEQFF. The complete variable domain, with remaining parts taken from reference TRBV7-9 and TRBJ2-1, reads DTGVSQNPRHKITKRGQNVTFRCDPISEHNRLYWYRQTLGQGPEFLTYFQNEAQLEKSRLLSDRFSAERPKGSFSTLEIQRTEQGDSAMYLCASRPRDWGTIDDYNEQFFGPGTRLTVL.

This sequence joins TRBV9 and TRBJ2-2, with D maybe TRBD2 (6 bases). The CDR3 length is 15 residues. Germline CDR1 and CDR2: SGDLS and YYNGEE. V was clipped by 7 bases and J by 2 bases, with 15 bases between them. The CDR3 here is CASSSRGSNTGELFF. The CDR3 nucleotides are TGTGCCAGCTCGTCTCGGGGGAGTAACACCGGGGAGCTGTTTTTT.

This clone occurred once. The chain employs TRBV12-2 and TRBJ1-5. TRBV12-2 is flagged as a pseudogene. The CDR3 is 16 residues long. CDR3 nucleotides: TGTGCAAGTCGCAAATTCGGGACCTCCATCAATCAGCCCCAGCATTTT. Its translation is CASRKFGTSINQPQHF.

The V call is TRBV3-1 (or the pseudogene TRBV3-2), the J call TRBJ1-2, with unresolved D. Deletions cut 0 bases from V and 2 bases from J, with 19 bases between. The CDR3 length is 18 residues. CDR1 LGHDT and CDR2 YNNKEL come from the germline V gene (reference sequence). The CDR3 reads CASSQDIWAREPNYGYTF. In DNA, the CDR3 is TGTGCCAGCAGCCAAGATATATGGGCGAGGGAACCCAACTATGGCTACACCTTC.

As regards this clone: One junction end disagrees with the germline gene, perhaps due to a read error. The chain recombines TRBV10-2 with TRBJ1-1; a possible D gene is TRBD1 (5 bases). From germline, CDR1 is WSHSY and CDR2 SAAADI. The CDR3 length is 13 residues. CDR3 residues: CASSESPLGGASF. The CDR3 DNA follows: TGCGCCAGCAGTGAGTCCCCACTGGGAGGGGCTTCCTTT.

The chain carries TRBV27 and TRBJ2-7; D call uncertain. Trimming removed 8 bases from V and 7 bases from J, with 15 bases in between. The CDR3 is made up of 12 amino acids. Germline lookup yields CDR1 MNHEY and CDR2 SMNVEV (reference sequence). In nucleotides, the CDR3 is TGTGCCAGCCATACCAACTTGGGAGAGCAGTACTTC. This sequence encodes CASHTNLGEQYF.

This chain uses TRBV30 with TRBJ1-3; TRBD1 matches at 8 bases. The CDR3 sequence is 16 residues long. Trimming took 4 bases from V and 0 from J; bases not matched to a gene: 8. Germline lookup yields CDR1 GTSNPN and CDR2 SVGIG (reference sequence). CDR3 DNA sequence: TGTGCCTGGACCACCTGGACAGGGCGCTCTGGAAACACCATATATTTT. Its translation: CAWTTWTGRSGNTIYF.

The chain recombines TRBV27 with TRBJ1-1; a possible D gene is TRBD1 (5 bases). This CDR3 is built from 13 residues. V was clipped by 5 bases and J by 11 bases, with 18 bases between them. The germline gives CDR1 MNHEY, CDR2 SMNVEV (reference sequence). In DNA, the CDR3 is TGTGCCAGCAGTCCCGGGACCGGACTCTGGGCTTTCTTT. Translated, it gives CASSPGTGLWAFF.

The chain links TRBV24-1 to TRBJ1-5, with D unclear. Germline V lookup: CDR1 KGHDR, CDR2 SFDVKD. The CDR3 is made up of 14 amino acids. Deletions cut 5 bases from V and 6 bases from J, with 13 bases between. The CDR3 loop reads CATSGAGSGQPQHF. The CDR3 DNA reads as TGTGCCACCAGTGGGGCGGGTTCGGGTCAGCCCCAGCATTTT.

The chain recombines TRBV12-3 or TRBV12-4 with TRBJ1-3; D is unclear. The length of the CDR3 is 12 residues. V shed 10 bases and J shed 4 bases, with 11 bases lying between them. The CDR3 nucleotides read TGTGCCATCGTTGAAAAAGGAAACACCATATATTTT. Translation gives CAIVEKGNTIYF.

The rearrangement joins TRBV11-2 to TRBJ1-2; TRBD1 aligns across 7 bases. The V gene end was trimmed by 5 bases and the J gene end by 4 bases; junction bases not matched to a gene: 4. The V gene's germline CDR1 is SGHAT and CDR2 FQNNGV. The CDR3 spans 13 residues. The CDR3 sequence is CASSPWDSYGYTF. The CDR3 region has the DNA TGTGCCAGCAGCCCATGGGACAGCTATGGCTACACCTTC.

This chain links TRBV24-1 with TRBJ2-1, with D tentatively TRBD2 (6 bases). Germline-derived CDR1 and CDR2 are KGHDR and SFDVKD. CDR3 length equals 15 residues. Trimming removed 9 bases at V and 6 bases at J, with 20 bases between. Here the CDR3 DNA reads TGTGCCACCGGGTCCCGCGGTCAGGAGGGCAATGAGCAGTTCTTC. Translation: CATGSRGQEGNEQFF.

This rearrangement joins TRBV20-1 to TRBJ2-3; D call uncertain. Germline CDR1 DFQATT, CDR2 SNEGSKA (reference sequence). With 3 bases removed from V and 2 bases from J, the gap between germline ends came to 12 bases. This CDR3 is built from 14 residues. CDR3 DNA sequence: TGCAGTGCTAGTAGTAATGTCTACACAGATACGCAGTATTTT. Translation gives CSASSNVYTDTQYF.